This T cell receptor (beta chain) was documented in a study of T cell clonotyping in hematopoietic cell transplantation. Notes on this clone: The antigen remains undetermined.

The CDR3 has 17 residues. J lost 2 bases, V lost 7 bases, and 12 bases had no gene match. Germline-derived CDR1 and CDR2 are MDHEN and SYDVKM. TCRdb's copy holds only in-frame clones and misses some; the assay was immunoSEQ multiplex PCR. The profile shows about 9,000 clones, roughly three quarters of them singletons. Specified time point: recipient sample about 28 days before transplant, after cytoreduction. Samples: about 28 days before transplant, then days 30, 100 and 180 after. Study-level findings and limits: Recipient TCR diversity dropped after transplant; expanded clonotypes rose from day 30 to 180. Higher Inverse Simpson Index values in graft donor and pretransplant recipient predicted broader posttransplant TCR diversity.

The V gene is TRBV28, the J gene TRBJ2-2, with 8 bases fitting TRBD2. The sequenced sample was peripheral blood mononuclear cells, obtained before stem cell transplant. The clonotype comes from a man in his sixties with acute myeloid leukemia. Some clones in this sample may be carry-over from other donors' samples. The CDR3 loop is CASTQARREGNTGELFF. The CDR3, as DNA: TGTGCCAGCACCCAGGCGAGACGGGAGGGAAACACCGGGGAGCTGTTTTTT. Using reference TRBV28 and TRBJ2-2 for the parts outside the CDR3, the full variable domain is DVKVTQSSRYLVKRTGEKVFLECVQDMDHENMFWYRQDPGLGLRLIYFSYDVKMKEKGDIPEGYSVSREKKERFSLILESASTNQTSMYLCASTQARREGNTGELFFGEGSRLTVL.